The 8 T cell receptor beta chains below were found in one sample sequenced in a study of blood T cells in healthy people across ages. Next came a second PCR, run for about 7 to 12 cycles, which used a sample-barcoded 5' primer along with a J-beta primer mix. TCRdb reprocessed the 5' RACE reads via MiXCR and lists one record per CDR3 protein. There are 540,000 or so distinct CDR3 sequences in the sample; 47% occur only once, and under 30% lies in the top ten. The specimen sequenced was blood. The receptors here all came from a man at least 80 years old in good health.

This clonotype was observed at least ten times. The V gene is TRBV6-6, the J gene TRBJ2-2; a weak D match, TRBD1 (6 bases). Germline V lookup: CDR1 MNHNY, CDR2 SVGAGI (reference sequence). With 6 bases removed from V and 1 base from J, the gap between germline ends came to 18 bases. The CDR3 totals 17 residues. CDR3 nucleotides: TGTGCCAGCAGCGGGACCAACGGACAGCTGAACACCGGGGAGCTGTTTTTT. It codes for CASSGTNGQLNTGELFF.

This clonotype was picked up a small number of times. V usage is TRBV18 and J usage is TRBJ2-7; D gene uncertain. CDR3 length equals 15 residues. V was trimmed by 3 bases and J by 0 bases, leaving 12 bases between them. Germline CDR1 reads KGHSH; CDR2 reads LQKENI. The CDR3: CASSPAGPSSYEQYF. DNA of the CDR3: TGTGCCAGCTCACCGGCAGGACCTAGCTCCTACGAGCAGTACTTC.

V gene TRBV7-2 combines with J gene TRBJ2-3, with D hard to call. The germline V gene has CDR1 SGHTA and CDR2 FQGNSA. This CDR3 spans 15 amino acids. The V gene lost 2 bases and the J gene lost 4 bases, with 13 bases spanning the gap. For the CDR3, the DNA is TGTGCCAGCAGCTTACGGGCTGCCGCCCCAGATACGCAGTATTTT. Its protein product is CASSLRAAAPDTQYF.

The J gene is TRBJ1-5, the V gene TRBV5-1; the D gene is possibly TRBD1 (5 bases). Germline V gene data show CDR1 as SGHRS and CDR2 as YFSETQ. V was shortened by 4 bases and J by 3 bases, with 11 bases between the two germline ends. The CDR3 sequence is 14 residues long. CDR3 sequence: CASSDGTVNQPQHF. Here the CDR3 DNA reads TGCGCCAGCAGCGACGGGACCGTCAATCAGCCCCAGCATTTT.

In this sample, this clonotype turned up a few times. The chain links TRBV20-1 to TRBJ2-7; 13 bases are a match to TRBD2. CDR1 is DFQATT and CDR2 is SNEGSKA in the germline V gene (reference sequence). The trim removed 5 bases at V and 5 bases at J, leaving 6 bases unmatched. The length of the CDR3 is 14 residues. The chain's CDR3 is CSAVPGLAGNEQYF. The CDR3 DNA is TGCAGTGCTGTCCCGGGACTAGCGGGAAACGAGCAGTACTTC.

The table lists this clonotype with many counts. V is TRBV6-6 and J is TRBJ2-2; 8 positions match TRBD1. This CDR3 has 14 residues. The junction had 1 base not matched to a gene; V was cut back by 4 bases and J by 3 bases. Per germline, CDR1 MNHNY and CDR2 SVGAGI (reference sequence). The CDR3 sequence: CASSLGQDTGELFF. In nucleotides, the CDR3 is TGTGCCAGCAGTTTGGGACAGGACACCGGGGAGCTGTTTTTT.

The sample holds a few counts of this clonotype. The V gene is TRBV11-2, the J gene TRBJ2-1; no firm D call. The germline V gene has CDR1 SGHAT and CDR2 FQNNGV. V was trimmed by 5 bases and J by 2 bases, leaving 7 bases between them. This CDR3 has 13 residues. As DNA, the CDR3 is TGTGCCAGCAGCCCAGAACCCTACAATGAGCAGTTCTTC. Translating it yields CASSPEPYNEQFF. The full variable domain, in which reference TRBV11-2 and TRBJ2-1 provide the parts outside the CDR3, is EAGVAQSPRYKIIEKRQSVAFWCNPISGHATLYWYQQILGQGPKLLIQFQNNGVVDDSQLPKDRFSAERLKGVDSTLKIQPAKLEDSAVYLCASSPEPYNEQFFGPGTRLTVL.

This sequence joins TRBV5-1 and TRBJ2-5; 10 bases line up with TRBD2. Germline CDR1 and CDR2: SGHRS and YFSETQ. The CDR3 has 16 amino acids. V lost 0 bases, J lost 11 bases, and 13 bases stayed unmatched. The CDR3, as DNA: TGCGCCAGCAGCTTGGAGTTGGCTAGCGGGGGAGATGAGCAGTACTTC. This codes for CASSLELASGGDEQYF.